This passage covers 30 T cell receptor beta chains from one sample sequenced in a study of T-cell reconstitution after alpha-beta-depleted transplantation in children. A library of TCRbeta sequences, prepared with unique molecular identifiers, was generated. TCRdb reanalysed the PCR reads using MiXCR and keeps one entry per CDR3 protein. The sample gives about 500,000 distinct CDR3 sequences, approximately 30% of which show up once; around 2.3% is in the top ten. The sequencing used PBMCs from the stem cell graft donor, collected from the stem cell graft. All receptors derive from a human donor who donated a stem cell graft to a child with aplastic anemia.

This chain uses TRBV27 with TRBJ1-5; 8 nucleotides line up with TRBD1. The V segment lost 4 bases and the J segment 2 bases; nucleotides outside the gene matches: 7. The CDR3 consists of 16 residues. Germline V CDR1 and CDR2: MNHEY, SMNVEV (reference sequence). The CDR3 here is CASSSRQGNGNQPQHF. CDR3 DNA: TGTGCCAGCAGTTCGAGACAGGGGAACGGCAATCAGCCCCAGCATTTT.

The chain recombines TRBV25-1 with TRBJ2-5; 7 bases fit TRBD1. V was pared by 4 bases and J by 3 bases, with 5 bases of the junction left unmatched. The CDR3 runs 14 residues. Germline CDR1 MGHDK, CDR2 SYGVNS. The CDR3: CASSAHTGEETQYF. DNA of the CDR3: TGTGCCAGCAGTGCTCACACAGGGGAAGAGACCCAGTACTTC.

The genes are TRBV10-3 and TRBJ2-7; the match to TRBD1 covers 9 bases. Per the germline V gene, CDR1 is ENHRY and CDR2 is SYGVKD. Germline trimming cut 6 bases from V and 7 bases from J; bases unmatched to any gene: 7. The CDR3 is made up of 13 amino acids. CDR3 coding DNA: TGTGCCATCAGACAGGGGGCCCTGATTGAGCAGTACTTC. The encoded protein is CAIRQGALIEQYF.

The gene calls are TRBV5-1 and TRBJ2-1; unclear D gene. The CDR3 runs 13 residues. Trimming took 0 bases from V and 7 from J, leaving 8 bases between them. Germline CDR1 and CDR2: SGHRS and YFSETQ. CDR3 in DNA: TGCGCCAGCAGCTTGGAGACGATTAATGAGCAGTTCTTC. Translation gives CASSLETINEQFF.

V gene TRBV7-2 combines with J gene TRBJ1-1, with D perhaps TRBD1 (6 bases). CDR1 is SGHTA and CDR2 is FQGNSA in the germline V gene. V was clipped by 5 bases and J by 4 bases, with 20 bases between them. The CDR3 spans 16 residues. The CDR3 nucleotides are TGTGCCAGCAGCCCTTGGGATCTGAAGGGGGGCACTGAAGCTTTCTTT. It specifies CASSPWDLKGGTEAFF.

This chain's CDR3 is CASKPPGPSYNEQFF. The CDR3 DNA sequence: TGTGCCAGCAAGCCTCCGGGTCCCTCTTACAATGAGCAGTTCTTC. V and J are TRBV6-2 or TRBV6-3 and TRBJ2-1, with D unresolved. The CDR3 runs to 15 residues. The germline V gene has CDR1 MNHEY and CDR2 SVGEGT. The V end was cut by 7 bases, the J end by 4 bases, with 17 bases between.

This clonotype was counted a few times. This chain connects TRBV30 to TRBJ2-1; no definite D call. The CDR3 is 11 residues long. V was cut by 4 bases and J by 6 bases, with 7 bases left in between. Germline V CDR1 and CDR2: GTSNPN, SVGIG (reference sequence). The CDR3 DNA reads TGTGCCTGGATGGTAGCCAATGAGCAGTTCTTC. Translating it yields CAWMVANEQFF.

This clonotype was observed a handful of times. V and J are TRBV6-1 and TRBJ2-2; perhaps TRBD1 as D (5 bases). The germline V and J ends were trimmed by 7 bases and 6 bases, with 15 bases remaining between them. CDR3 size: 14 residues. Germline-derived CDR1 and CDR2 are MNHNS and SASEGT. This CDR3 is CASKGMGSPGELFF. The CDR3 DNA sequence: TGTGCCAGCAAGGGGATGGGATCTCCCGGGGAGCTGTTTTTT.

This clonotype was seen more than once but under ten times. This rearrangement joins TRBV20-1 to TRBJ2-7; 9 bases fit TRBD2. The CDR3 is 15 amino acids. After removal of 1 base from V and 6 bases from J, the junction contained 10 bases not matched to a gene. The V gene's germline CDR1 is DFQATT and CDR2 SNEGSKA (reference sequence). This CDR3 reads CSARALQAGGSEQYF. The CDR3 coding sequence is TGCAGTGCTAGAGCCCTACAAGCGGGAGGTTCCGAGCAGTACTTC.

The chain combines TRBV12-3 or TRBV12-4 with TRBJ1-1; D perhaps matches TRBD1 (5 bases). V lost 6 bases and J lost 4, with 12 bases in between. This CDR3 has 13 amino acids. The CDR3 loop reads CASSYGGATEAFF. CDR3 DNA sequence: TGTGCCAGCAGCTATGGTGGGGCCACTGAAGCTTTCTTT.

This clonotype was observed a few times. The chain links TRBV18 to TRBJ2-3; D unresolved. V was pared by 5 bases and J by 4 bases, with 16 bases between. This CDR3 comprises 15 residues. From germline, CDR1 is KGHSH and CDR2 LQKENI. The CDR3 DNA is TGTGCCAGCTCAGAGTGGGGATCAGTCGCAGATACGCAGTATTTT. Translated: CASSEWGSVADTQYF.

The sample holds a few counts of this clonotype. The CDR3 DNA follows: TGTGCCAGCAGTTCAGAAGGGAACACTGAAGCTTTCTTT. Its protein product is CASSSEGNTEAFF. The V and J genes are TRBV27 and TRBJ1-1; D is undetermined. V lost 4 bases and J lost 1, with 7 bases in between. This CDR3 contains 13 residues. Germline V CDR1 and CDR2: MNHEY, SMNVEV (reference sequence).

In DNA form, the CDR3 reads TGTGCTGCGGGACAGGGCTTCAGAATGAACACTGAAGCTTTCTTT. Protein product: CAAGQGFRMNTEAFF. This chain joins TRBV19 and TRBJ1-1, with 9 bases matching TRBD1. Germline values: CDR1 LNHDA, CDR2 SQIVND (reference sequence). The CDR3 is 15 residues long.

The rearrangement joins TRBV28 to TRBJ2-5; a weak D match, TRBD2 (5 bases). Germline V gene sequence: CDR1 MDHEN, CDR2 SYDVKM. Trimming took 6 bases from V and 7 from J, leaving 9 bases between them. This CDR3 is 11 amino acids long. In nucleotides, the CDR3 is TGTGCCAGCAGCGCGGCGGGGACCCAGTACTTC. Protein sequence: CASSAAGTQYF.

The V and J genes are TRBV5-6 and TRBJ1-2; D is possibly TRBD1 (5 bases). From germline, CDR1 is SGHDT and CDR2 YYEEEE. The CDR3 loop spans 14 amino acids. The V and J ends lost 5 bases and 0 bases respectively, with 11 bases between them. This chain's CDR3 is CASSTPGPNYGYTF. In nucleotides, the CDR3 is TGTGCCAGCAGTACTCCGGGACCTAACTATGGCTACACCTTC. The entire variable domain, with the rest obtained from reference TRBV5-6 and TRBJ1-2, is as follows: DAGVTQSPTHLIKTRGQQVTLRCSPKSGHDTVSWYQQALGQGPQFIFQYYEEEERQRGNFPDRFSGHQFPNYSSELNVNALLLGDSALYLCASSTPGPNYGYTFGSGTRLTVV.

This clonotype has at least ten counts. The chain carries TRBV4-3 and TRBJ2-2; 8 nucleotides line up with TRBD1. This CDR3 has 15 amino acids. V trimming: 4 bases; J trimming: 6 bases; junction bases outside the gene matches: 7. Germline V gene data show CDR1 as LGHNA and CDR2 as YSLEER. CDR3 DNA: TGCGCCAGCAGCCGACAGACAGGGGACGCCGGGGAGCTGTTTTTT. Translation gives CASSRQTGDAGELFF.

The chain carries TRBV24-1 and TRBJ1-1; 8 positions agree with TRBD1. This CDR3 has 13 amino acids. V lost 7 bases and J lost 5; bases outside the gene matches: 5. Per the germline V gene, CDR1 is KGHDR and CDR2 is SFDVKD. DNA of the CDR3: TGTGCCACCAGGGACAGGGCCTCGACTGAAGCTTTCTTT. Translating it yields CATRDRASTEAFF.

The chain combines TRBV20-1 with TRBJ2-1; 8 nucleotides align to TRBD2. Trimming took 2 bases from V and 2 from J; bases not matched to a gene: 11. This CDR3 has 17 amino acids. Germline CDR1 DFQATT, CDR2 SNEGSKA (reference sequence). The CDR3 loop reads CSARFGMIAGTYNEQFF. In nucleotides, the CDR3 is TGCAGTGCTAGATTTGGGATGATAGCGGGAACCTACAATGAGCAGTTCTTC.

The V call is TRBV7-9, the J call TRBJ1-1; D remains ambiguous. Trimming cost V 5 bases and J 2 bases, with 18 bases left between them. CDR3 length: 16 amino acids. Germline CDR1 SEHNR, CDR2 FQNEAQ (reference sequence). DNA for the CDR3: TGTGCCAGCAGCCCCCTATACTCCGAGTTAAACACTGAAGCTTTCTTT. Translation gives CASSPLYSELNTEAFF. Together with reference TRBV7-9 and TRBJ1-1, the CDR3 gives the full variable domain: DTGVSQNPRHKITKRGQNVTFRCDPISEHNRLYWYRQTLGQGPEFLTYFQNEAQLEKSRLLSDRFSAERPKGSFSTLEIQRTEQGDSAMYLCASSPLYSELNTEAFFGQGTRLTVV.

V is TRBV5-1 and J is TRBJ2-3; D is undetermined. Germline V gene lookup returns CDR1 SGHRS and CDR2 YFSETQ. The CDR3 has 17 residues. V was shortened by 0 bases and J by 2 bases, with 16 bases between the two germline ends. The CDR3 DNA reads TGCGCCAGCAGCTTGGTGGGCAGTCGGGCCATCACAGATACGCAGTATTTT. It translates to CASSLVGSRAITDTQYF.

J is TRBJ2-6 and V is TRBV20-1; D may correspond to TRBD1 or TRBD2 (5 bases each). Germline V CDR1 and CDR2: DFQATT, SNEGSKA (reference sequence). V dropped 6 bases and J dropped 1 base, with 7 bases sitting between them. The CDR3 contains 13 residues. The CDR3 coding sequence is TGCAGTGCAGGGGAGTCTGGGGCCAACGTCCTGACTTTC. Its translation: CSAGESGANVLTF.

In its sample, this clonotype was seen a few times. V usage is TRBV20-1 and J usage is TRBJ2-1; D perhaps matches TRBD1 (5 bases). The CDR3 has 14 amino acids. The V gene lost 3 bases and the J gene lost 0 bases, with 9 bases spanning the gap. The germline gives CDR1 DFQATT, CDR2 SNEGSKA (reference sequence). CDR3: CSARDMSSYNEQFF. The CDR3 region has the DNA TGCAGTGCTAGGGACATGAGCTCCTACAATGAGCAGTTCTTC.

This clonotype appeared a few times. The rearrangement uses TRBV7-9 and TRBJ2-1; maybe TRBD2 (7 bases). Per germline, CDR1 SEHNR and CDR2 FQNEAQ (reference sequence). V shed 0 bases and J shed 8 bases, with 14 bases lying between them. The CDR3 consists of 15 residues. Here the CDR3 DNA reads TGTGCCAGCAGCTTAGCTGTAGGGGGGAGGGATGAGCAGTTCTTC. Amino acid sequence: CASSLAVGGRDEQFF. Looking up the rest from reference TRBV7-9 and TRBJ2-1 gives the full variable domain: DTGVSQNPRHKITKRGQNVTFRCDPISEHNRLYWYRQTLGQGPEFLTYFQNEAQLEKSRLLSDRFSAERPKGSFSTLEIQRTEQGDSAMYLCASSLAVGGRDEQFFGPGTRLTVL.

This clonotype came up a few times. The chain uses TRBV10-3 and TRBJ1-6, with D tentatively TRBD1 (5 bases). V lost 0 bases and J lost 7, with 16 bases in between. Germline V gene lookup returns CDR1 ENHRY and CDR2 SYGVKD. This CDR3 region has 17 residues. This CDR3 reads CAISESKGQGGNSPLHF. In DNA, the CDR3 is TGTGCCATCAGTGAGTCTAAAGGTCAGGGTGGAAATTCACCCCTCCACTTT.

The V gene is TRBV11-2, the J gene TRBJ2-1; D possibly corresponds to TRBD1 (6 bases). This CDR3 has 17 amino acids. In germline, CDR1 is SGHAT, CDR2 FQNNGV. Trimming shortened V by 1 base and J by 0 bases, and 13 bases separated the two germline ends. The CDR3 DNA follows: TGTGCCAGCAGCTTAGTGGGAACAGGGACCTCCTACAATGAGCAGTTCTTC. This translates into CASSLVGTGTSYNEQFF.

CDR3: CASLDRLNTEAFF. As DNA, the CDR3 is TGTGCCAGCTTAGACAGACTGAACACTGAAGCTTTCTTT. V gene TRBV12-3 or TRBV12-4 combines with J gene TRBJ1-1; possibly TRBD1 for D (5 bases). V gave up 8 bases and J gave up 0 bases, with 10 bases separating them. This CDR3 contains 13 residues.

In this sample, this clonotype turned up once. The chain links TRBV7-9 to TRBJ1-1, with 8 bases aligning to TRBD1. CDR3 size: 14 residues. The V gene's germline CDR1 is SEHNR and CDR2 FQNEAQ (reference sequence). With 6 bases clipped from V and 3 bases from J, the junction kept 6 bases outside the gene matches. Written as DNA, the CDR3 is TGTGCCAGCAGGGAAGGACAGGGATACACTGAAGCTTTCTTT. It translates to CASREGQGYTEAFF.

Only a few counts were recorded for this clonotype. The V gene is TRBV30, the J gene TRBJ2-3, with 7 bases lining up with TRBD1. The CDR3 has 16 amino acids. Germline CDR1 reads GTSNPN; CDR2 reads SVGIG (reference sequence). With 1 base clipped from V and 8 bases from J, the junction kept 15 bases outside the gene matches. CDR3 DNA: TGTGCCTGGAGTGCACGATCAGGGGGTTGGGTTGGTACGCAGTATTTT. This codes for CAWSARSGGWVGTQYF.

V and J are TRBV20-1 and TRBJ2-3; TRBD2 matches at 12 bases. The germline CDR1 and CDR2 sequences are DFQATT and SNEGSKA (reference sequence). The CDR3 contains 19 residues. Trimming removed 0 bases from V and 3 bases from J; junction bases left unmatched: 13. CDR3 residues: CSARDHVSTSGSRTDTQYF. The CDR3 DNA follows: TGCAGTGCTAGAGATCATGTTTCGACTAGCGGGAGTCGTACAGATACGCAGTATTTT.

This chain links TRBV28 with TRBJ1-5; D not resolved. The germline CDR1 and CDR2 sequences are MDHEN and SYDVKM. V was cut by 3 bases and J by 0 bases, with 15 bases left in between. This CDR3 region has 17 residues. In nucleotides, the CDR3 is TGTGCCAGCAGTTTGGGCGAGGGATCTGATAGCAATCAGCCCCAGCATTTT. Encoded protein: CASSLGEGSDSNQPQHF.